The subject of this entry is one T cell receptor beta chain. The CDR3 covers 14 residues. This entry comes from a study of chemoradiotherapy in HPV16-positive cancers. Assay used: immunoSEQ multiplex PCR; TCRdb lists only in-frame clones, some missing. The table lists fewer than 40,000 clones, around 92% of them singletons. Over chemoradiotherapy, repertoires were sampled more than once. The clonotype comes from a human donor with HPV-associated anogenital cancer. V gene TRBV21-1 combines with J gene TRBJ2-5; the table's D gene call, TRBD2, was not cross checked with the DNA. TRBV21-1 is flagged as a pseudogene. The specimen was blood, collected from a patient who underwent chemoradiotherapy. The CDR3 DNA is TGTGCCAGCAGCCCCACGGGTAAGAGAATGGCCCAGTACTTC. This gives the protein CASSPTGKRMAQYF.